The 18 T cell receptor beta chains in this list originate from one sample, sequenced in a study of T cells in Graves' hyperthyroidism and ophthalmopathy. There were TCR beta CDR3 regions amplified from RNA transcripts. Primed by the HTBI set, a first-round RT-PCR was run on the TCR CDR3. From the multiplex PCR reads, TCRdb called clonotypes with MiXCR, one entry per CDR3 protein. This sample has approximately 570,000 distinct CDR3 sequences, with 20% found just once. Sample: blood. The source of these receptors is a man aged 40-49 years with Graves' ophthalmopathy.

This clonotype was recorded many times. The rearrangement links TRBV3-1 to TRBJ2-1, with TRBD2 identical over 8 bases. The germline gives CDR1 LGHDT, CDR2 YNNKEL (reference sequence). CDR3 length equals 16 residues. J lost 5 bases, V lost 1 base, and 7 bases had no gene match. The chain's CDR3 is CASSQAPGGGDNEQFF. The CDR3 DNA follows: TGTGCCAGCAGCCAAGCCCCCGGGGGGGGGGACAATGAGCAGTTCTTC.

V and J are TRBV18 and TRBJ2-1; 8 bases map to TRBD2. The trim removed 4 bases at V and 1 base at J, leaving 6 bases unmatched. Per the germline V gene, CDR1 is KGHSH and CDR2 is LQKENI. The CDR3 has 16 amino acids. The CDR3 nucleotides read TGTGCCAGCTCACTCCTTAGCGGGATTTCCTACAATGAGCAGTTCTTC. Translated: CASSLLSGISYNEQFF.

The genes are TRBV20-1 and TRBJ2-7; D may be TRBD1 (6 bases). Germline CDR1 DFQATT, CDR2 SNEGSKA (reference sequence). This CDR3 spans 14 amino acids. V was pared by 5 bases and J by 2 bases, with 16 bases between. The CDR3 DNA is TGCAGTGCTGGTTGGGACAAGGCCGCCTACGAGCAGTACTTC. It is translated as CSAGWDKAAYEQYF.

In regard to this clonotype: Just one base apart from a much larger clone, this may be a read error. This rearrangement joins TRBV6-1 to TRBJ2-7, with 12 bases matching TRBD2. After removal of 6 bases from V and 2 bases from J, the junction contained 5 bases not matched to a gene. From germline, CDR1 is MNHNS and CDR2 SASEGT. The CDR3 spans 15 residues. In DNA form, the CDR3 reads TGTGCCAGCAGCCGTACTAGCGGGGGGACCTACGAGCAGTACTTC. Translated: CASSRTSGGTYEQYF.

The rearrangement links TRBV30 to TRBJ2-5, with D perhaps assigned TRBD1 or TRBD2 (6 bases each). The CDR3 runs 13 residues. CDR1 GTSNPN and CDR2 SVGIG come from the germline V gene (reference sequence). Trimming cost V 0 bases and J 6 bases, with 11 bases left between them. Here the CDR3 DNA reads TGTGCCTGGAGTGTAAAGGGGGGAAAGACCCAGTACTTC. Amino acids: CAWSVKGGKTQYF.

This clonotype was observed a handful of times. The J gene is TRBJ1-2, the V gene TRBV12-3 or TRBV12-4; no firm D call. The CDR3 consists of 12 residues. V was clipped by 3 bases and J by 6 bases, with 8 bases between them. CDR3: CASSFRVDGYTF. The CDR3 DNA reads as TGTGCCAGCAGTTTTAGGGTCGATGGCTACACCTTC.

This clonotype has a handful of counts. This sequence joins TRBV7-3 and TRBJ1-1, with TRBD1 matching over 8 bases. V gave up 3 bases and J gave up 6 bases; unmatched junction bases: 3. This CDR3 has 13 amino acids. Per the germline V gene, CDR1 is SGHTA and CDR2 is FQGTGA. The DNA for the CDR3 is TGTGCCAGCAGCTTGGACAGGGACGCTGAAGCTTTCTTT. Translated: CASSLDRDAEAFF.

This clonotype was recorded at least ten times. V gene TRBV11-1 combines with J gene TRBJ2-3, with D possibly being TRBD2 (6 bases). This CDR3 is 14 amino acids long. V gave up 5 bases and J gave up 4 bases, with 13 bases separating them. Germline CDR1 SGHAT, CDR2 FQDESV (reference sequence). The CDR3 here is CASSRLVRADTQYF. DNA for the CDR3: TGTGCCAGCAGCCGACTAGTACGTGCAGATACGCAGTATTTT.

The genes are TRBV10-3 and TRBJ1-1, with TRBD1 as a possible D gene (5 bases). Per the germline V gene, CDR1 is ENHRY and CDR2 is SYGVKD. The CDR3 length is 17 residues. Trimming pared 0 bases from V and 0 bases from J, leaving 14 bases between. CDR3 sequence: CAISESSLRVLNTEAFF. CDR3 in DNA: TGTGCCATCAGTGAGTCGAGCCTCAGGGTTTTGAACACTGAAGCTTTCTTT.

This clonotype has a count of ten or more. The chain is built from TRBV28 and TRBJ2-7; a weak D match, TRBD2 (5 bases). There are 14 residues in the CDR3. V lost 5 bases and J 5 bases, leaving 16 bases between the germline ends. Germline values: CDR1 MDHEN, CDR2 SYDVKM. The CDR3 here is CASSTAEGRNEQYF. The DNA for the CDR3 is TGTGCCAGCAGTACAGCAGAGGGCCGAAACGAGCAGTACTTC.

In its sample, this clonotype was seen a few times. The V and J genes are TRBV7-9 and TRBJ1-1; 7 bases are shared with TRBD1. V lost 4 bases, J lost 8 bases, and 16 bases stayed unmatched. The CDR3 has 16 amino acids. The V gene's germline CDR1 is SEHNR and CDR2 FQNEAQ (reference sequence). The CDR3 sequence: CASSSAETGPGGEAFF. The CDR3 DNA sequence: TGTGCCAGCAGCTCAGCAGAGACAGGGCCGGGCGGGGAAGCTTTCTTT.

The sample holds many counts of this clonotype. The V call is TRBV7-9, the J call TRBJ2-5; unclear D gene. CDR1 and CDR2 from the germline V gene are SEHNR and FQNEAQ (reference sequence). This CDR3 spans 13 amino acids. V lost 3 bases to trimming and J lost 5 bases, with 10 bases between them. CDR3 nucleotide sequence: TGTGCCAGCAGCTTTGAAGGGTCTGAGACCCAGTACTTC. Translated, it gives CASSFEGSETQYF. Based on the CDR3 plus reference TRBV7-9 and TRBJ2-5, the full variable domain is DTGVSQNPRHKITKRGQNVTFRCDPISEHNRLYWYRQTLGQGPEFLTYFQNEAQLEKSRLLSDRFSAERPKGSFSTLEIQRTEQGDSAMYLCASSFEGSETQYFGPGTRLLVL.

This clonotype was counted ten times or more. The V call is TRBV20-1, the J call TRBJ1-5; D is unresolved. This CDR3 has 12 residues. Germline V lookup: CDR1 DFQATT, CDR2 SNEGSKA (reference sequence). V gave up 8 bases and J gave up 1 base, with 9 bases separating them. CDR3 sequence: CSPLMSNQPQHF. DNA of the CDR3: TGCAGTCCCCTAATGAGCAATCAGCCCCAGCATTTT.

Only a few counts were recorded for this clonotype. The chain joins TRBV9 to TRBJ2-1; 7 positions match TRBD2. The CDR3 length is 17 residues. V shed 1 base, J shed 7 bases, and the junction held 14 bases outside the gene matches. CDR1 SGDLS and CDR2 YYNGEE come from the germline V gene. CDR3 protein: CASSVQVGLGQYNEQFF. In DNA form, the CDR3 reads TGTGCCAGCAGCGTACAAGTTGGACTAGGTCAATATAATGAGCAGTTCTTC.

The chain couples TRBV6-1 to TRBJ1-4; unclear D gene. Trimming pared 6 bases from V and 11 bases from J, leaving 22 bases between. Per germline, CDR1 MNHNS and CDR2 SASEGT. The CDR3 is made up of 15 amino acids. The CDR3 reads CASSSGPPQGGKLFF. Written as DNA, the CDR3 is TGTGCCAGCAGCTCCGGACCGCCCCAAGGTGGGAAACTGTTTTTT.

The chain uses TRBV4-3 and TRBJ2-2; D is unresolved. The CDR3 is 15 amino acids. CDR1 and CDR2 (germline): LGHNA, YSLEER. V lost 4 bases, J lost 1 base, and 10 bases lay in between. In DNA, the CDR3 is TGCGCCAGCAGCCCAAGAGAAGGGAACACCGGGGAGCTGTTTTTT. It encodes CASSPREGNTGELFF.

The sample holds many counts of this clonotype. This rearrangement joins TRBV6-1 to TRBJ2-7; TRBD2 agrees at 7 bases. Germline V lookup: CDR1 MNHNS, CDR2 SASEGT. The length of the CDR3 is 14 residues. V trimming: 7 bases; J trimming: 1 base; junction bases outside the gene matches: 7. CDR3 amino acids: CASKGGTESYEQYF. DNA of the CDR3: TGTGCCAGCAAGGGAGGGACCGAATCCTACGAGCAGTACTTC.

This chain joins TRBV20-1 and TRBJ1-1; D gene uncertain. CDR3 length: 12 residues. The V and J ends lost 6 bases and 1 base respectively, with 9 bases between them. CDR1 DFQATT and CDR2 SNEGSKA come from the germline V gene (reference sequence). As DNA, the CDR3 is TGCAGTGCCCGGCGTAAGAACACTGAAGCTTTCTTT. Translation gives CSARRKNTEAFF.